Listed below are T cell receptor beta chains from one sample, sequenced in a study of vaccination effects on CD4 cells after COVID-19. Assay: immunoSEQ multiplex PCR; the TCRdb copy retains only in-frame clones and omits some. The sample holds about 26,000 clones; more than 75% are singletons and the top ten take around 16%. For these TCRs, the target antigens are not known. This sample comprised CD4+ T cells from PBMCs cultured with HCoV-NL63 spike peptides, obtained before COVID-19 vaccination. The receptors derive from a human donor who had a prior SARS-CoV-2 infection. CDR3s include the opening cysteine and the closing phenylalanine or tryptophan. The D gene is left open where the match is weak. Size is omitted from some rows. Given values are once, few, many or a class for expanded clones.

-,TRBD1,TRBJ2-7,TRBV19,14,TGTGCCAGTAGTATCAGGACAGGGTTAAACGAGCAGTACTTC,CASSIRTGLNEQYF
few,-,TRBJ2-1,TRBV7-2,15,TGTGCCAGCAGCTTAGCCGGGAATCTCCGCCATGAGCAGTTCTTC,CASSLAGNLRHEQFF
-,TRBD2,TRBJ2-2,TRBV19,15,TGTGCCAGTAGTCGGACTAGCGGGTACACCGGGGAGCTGTTTTTT,CASSRTSGYTGELFF
-,TRBD2,TRBJ2-7,TRBV9,14,TGTGCCAGCAGCGTAAGTTCGGGAGGGGGCGAGCAGTACTTC,CASSVSSGGGEQYF
-,-,TRBJ1-2,TRBV9,13,TGTGCCAGCACTCTCAACCCATTCTATGGCTACACCTTC,CASTLNPFYGYTF
-,-,TRBJ2-2,TRBV28,13,TGTGCCAGCATACCAGGGCAAGGGGGGGAGCTGTTTTTT,CASIPGQGGELFF
-,-,TRBJ1-5,TRBV6-5,14,TGTGCCAGCCATCAGGGTTATAGCAATCAGCCCCAGCATTTT,CASHQGYSNQPQHF
-,TRBD2,TRBJ2-1,TRBV24-1,16,TGTGCCACCAGTGATACGCGGGAGGGATCCTACAATGAGCAGTTCTTC,CATSDTREGSYNEQFF
-,TRBD2,TRBJ2-5,TRBV11-2,15,TGTGCCAGCAGAGAAGGGGACTACCTCCAAGAGACCCAGTACTTC,CASREGDYLQETQYF
-,-,TRBJ2-5,TRBV7-9,15,TGTGCCAGCAGCTTAGCCGGGTGGACACAAGAGACCCAGTACTTC,CASSLAGWTQETQYF
-,-,TRBJ1-4,TRBV12-3/TRBV12-4,13,TGTGCCAGTCAGACAGCTTCTAATGAAAAACTGTTTTTT,CASQTASNEKLFF
-,-,TRBJ2-1,TRBV7-2,18,TGTGCCAGCAGCTCATACCGGGACGAAAGCGGGTACTACAATGAGCAGTTCTTC,CASSSYRDESGYYNEQFF
-,-,TRBJ2-3,TRBV5-4,16,TGTGCCAGCAGCCTCAGGACAGGCGGGGGAACAGATACGCAGTATTTT,CASSLRTGGGTDTQYF
-,-,TRBJ2-7,TRBV18,13,TGTGCCAGCTCACCAGGAGACTCCTACGAGCAGTACTTC,CASSPGDSYEQYF
-,-,TRBJ2-7,TRBV7-2,15,TGTGCCAGCAGCCCTGATGCCCGGGGTGGATCCGAGCAGTACTTC,CASSPDARGGSEQYF
-,-,TRBJ1-2,TRBV4-2,18,TGTGCCAGCAGCCATCAAACCACAGGGATCCAGAGCAACTATGGCTACACCTTC,CASSHQTTGIQSNYGYTF
-,-,TRBJ1-6,TRBV10-1,17,TGCGCCAGCAGTTTGAACAGGGTGAGCTCCTATAATTCACCCCTCCACTTT,CASSLNRVSSYNSPLHF
-,-,TRBJ1-4,TRBV4-2,15,TGTGCCAGCAGCGGGTCGGTACAGTCTAATGAAAAACTGTTTTTT,CASSGSVQSNEKLFF
-,-,TRBJ1-1,TRBV29-1,13,TGCAGCGTTGAAAATTTAGGTCGAAGCGGCGCTTTCTTT,CSVENLGRSGAFF
-,TRBD2,TRBJ2-7,TRBV7-2,13,TGTGCCGTAAAACGGCTAGCGGCCCTTCCGCAGTACTTC,CAVKRLAALPQYF
-,-,TRBJ2-7,TRBV6-5,14,TGTGCCAGCAGTACAGGGCCACCCTCCTACGAGCAGTACTTC,CASSTGPPSYEQYF
-,-,TRBJ2-1,TRBV7-2,16,TGTGCCAGCAGCCCCTCCTCGGGGGGCGGTTACAATGAGCAGTTCTTC,CASSPSSGGGYNEQFF